One and the same sample provided the 18 T cell receptor beta chains below, sequenced in a study of T-cell reconstitution after alpha-beta-depleted transplantation in children. For TCRbeta, the library was prepared with unique molecular identifiers. TCRdb processed the PCR reads anew with MiXCR; each CDR3 protein has one entry. The sample has under 750,000 distinct CDR3 sequences, more than 20% seen once. The source material was PBMCs, mostly from graft donor cells, sampled 360 days after TCRalphabeta/CD19-depleted stem cell transplant. The receptors come from a boy in the first two years of life who had a stem cell transplant for acute myeloid leukemia, so the T cells may come from the graft donor.

The chain carries TRBV4-3 and TRBJ2-1; weak D call: TRBD2 (5 bases). Germline CDR1 is LGHNA and CDR2 is YSLEER. V dropped 4 bases and J dropped 0 bases, with 10 bases sitting between them. This CDR3 has 15 residues. CDR3 in DNA: TGCGCCAGCAGCCCCGGGGTGCACTCCTACAATGAGCAGTTCTTC. As protein: CASSPGVHSYNEQFF.

The chain couples TRBV7-9 to TRBJ2-7, with D perhaps matching TRBD2 (6 bases). CDR3 size: 17 residues. Germline V gene data show CDR1 as SEHNR and CDR2 as FQNEAQ (reference sequence). The germline V and J ends were trimmed by 5 bases and 1 base, with 21 bases remaining between them. The CDR3 nucleotides read TGTGCCAGCAGCGATCCATGGAGGGCCCACGCATCCTACGAGCAGTACTTC. Its protein is CASSDPWRAHASYEQYF. Complete variable domain (other parts from reference TRBV7-9 and TRBJ2-7): DTGVSQNPRHKITKRGQNVTFRCDPISEHNRLYWYRQTLGQGPEFLTYFQNEAQLEKSRLLSDRFSAERPKGSFSTLEIQRTEQGDSAMYLCASSDPWRAHASYEQYFGPGTRLTVT.

This clonotype was observed many times. The V call is TRBV10-3, the J call TRBJ2-5; no definite D call. V shed 2 bases and J shed 5 bases, with 3 bases lying between them. The CDR3 sequence is 11 residues long. Germline CDR1 reads ENHRY; CDR2 reads SYGVKD. CDR3: CAISEGETQYF. The CDR3, as DNA: TGTGCCATCAGTGAGGGGGAGACCCAGTACTTC.

The gene calls are TRBV6-1 and TRBJ2-7; 7 bases are a match to TRBD1. The CDR3 is made up of 12 amino acids. CDR1 is MNHNS and CDR2 is SASEGT in the germline V gene. J gave up 7 bases and V 7 bases, and 7 bases lay outside the gene matches. The CDR3 loop reads CASTDRVGEQYV. The CDR3 DNA reads TGTGCCAGCACCGACAGGGTTGGGGAGCAGTACGTC.

This clonotype was found a few times. This sequence joins TRBV4-3 and TRBJ2-3; a weak D match, TRBD2 (6 bases). Trimming left V 2 bases short and J 11 bases short, with 26 bases between. Germline CDR1 LGHNA, CDR2 YSLEER. The CDR3 runs 17 residues. CDR3 protein: CASSQSGLRGPVVMQYF. DNA of the CDR3: TGCGCCAGCAGCCAATCAGGTTTGCGGGGTCCCGTCGTGATGCAGTATTTT.

This rearrangement joins TRBV6-2 or TRBV6-3 to TRBJ2-1; D not resolved. The CDR3 has 14 residues. Trimming removed 2 bases from V and 6 bases from J, with 11 bases in between. Germline V gene data show CDR1 as MNHEY and CDR2 as SVGEGT. The chain's CDR3 is CASSYGWDGNEQFF. In DNA, the CDR3 is TGTGCCAGCAGTTACGGCTGGGATGGCAATGAGCAGTTCTTC.

The table lists this clonotype with many counts. J is TRBJ1-6 and V is TRBV20-1; no clear D. The germline V gene has CDR1 DFQATT and CDR2 SNEGSKA (reference sequence). Deletions cut 0 bases from V and 6 bases from J, with 15 bases between. The CDR3 length is 16 residues. In nucleotides, the CDR3 is TGCAGTGCTAGAGATTTCGAAAGGCTAATTAATTCACCCCTCCACTTT. Its translation: CSARDFERLINSPLHF.

The chain has TRBV7-2 and TRBJ2-7, with a tentative D call TRBD1 (6 bases). Germline V gene lookup returns CDR1 SGHTA and CDR2 FQGNSA. V dropped 5 bases and J dropped 10 bases, with 18 bases sitting between them. The CDR3 is 13 amino acids. Here the CDR3 DNA reads TGTGCCAGCAGCATACAGGGTTCCCCGAAACAGTACGTC. It is translated as CASSIQGSPKQYV.

This clonotype occurred a few times. The chain joins TRBV4-1 to TRBJ2-3; 7 nucleotides agree with TRBD2. V was clipped by 0 bases and J by 1 base; unmatched bases: 4. Germline V gene sequence: CDR1 MGHRA, CDR2 YSYEKL. The CDR3 consists of 16 residues. CDR3 in amino acids: CASSQDLAGGTDTQYF. For the CDR3, the DNA is TGCGCCAGCAGCCAAGATCTCGCGGGGGGCACAGATACGCAGTATTTT.

V and J are TRBV20-1 and TRBJ1-5; 11 positions agree with TRBD1. Germline CDR1 reads DFQATT; CDR2 reads SNEGSKA (reference sequence). V shed 7 bases, J shed 3 bases, and the junction held 14 bases outside the gene matches. The CDR3 has 17 amino acids. The CDR3 reads CSGIKGQGAFVNQPQHF. CDR3 nucleotide sequence: TGCAGTGGAATAAAAGGACAGGGGGCATTTGTCAATCAGCCCCAGCATTTT.

This clonotype came up many times. This rearrangement joins TRBV20-1 to TRBJ1-1; D gene uncertain. Per germline, CDR1 DFQATT and CDR2 SNEGSKA (reference sequence). The CDR3 spans 13 residues. Trimming shortened V by 2 bases and J by 0 bases, and 7 bases separated the two germline ends. CDR3 loop: CSARRQLNTEAFF. The CDR3 coding sequence is TGCAGTGCTAGAAGGCAGCTGAACACTGAAGCTTTCTTT.

This clonotype occurred many times. V and J are TRBV20-1 and TRBJ2-1; the D is unclear. CDR1 is DFQATT, CDR2 SNEGSKA, per germline (reference sequence). The CDR3 sequence is 16 residues long. Trimming stripped 4 bases from V and 2 bases from J, with 18 bases between. CDR3 sequence: CSAKGFARPTYNEQFF. In DNA form, the CDR3 reads TGCAGTGCTAAGGGTTTTGCACGCCCCACCTACAATGAGCAGTTCTTC.

The chain joins TRBV20-1 to TRBJ1-1, with D maybe TRBD1 (6 bases). The CDR3 length is 13 residues. CDR1 is DFQATT, CDR2 SNEGSKA, per germline (reference sequence). The V end lost 6 bases, the J end lost 1 base, and 12 bases lay between the germline ends. CDR3 nucleotide sequence: TGCAGTGCCTTCGGACAGTGGAACACTGAAGCTTTCTTT. Residues: CSAFGQWNTEAFF.

This clonotype was counted ten times or more. The V and J genes are TRBV6-5 and TRBJ1-6, with a weak D call TRBD1 (6 bases). Germline lookup yields CDR1 MNHEY and CDR2 SVGAGI. V was pared by 8 bases and J by 10 bases, with 27 bases between. The CDR3 has 17 amino acids. CDR3 DNA sequence: TGTGCCAGCTCCCGATACCGGGACAAAGTTTCCCACTCACCCCTCCACTTT. It translates to CASSRYRDKVSHSPLHF.

The rearrangement links TRBV7-9 to TRBJ2-4; perhaps TRBD1 as D (6 bases). CDR1 and CDR2 (germline): SEHNR, FQNEAQ (reference sequence). Between the trimmed V and J ends, which lost 7 bases and 1 base, there was a span of 14 bases. This CDR3 comprises 15 residues. The CDR3 DNA is TGTGCCAGCACCCCCCAGACAGGCGCCAAAAACATTCAGTACTTC. Translation gives CASTPQTGAKNIQYF.

This clonotype was detected only a few times. The chain carries TRBV6-5 and TRBJ1-2; possibly TRBD1 for D (5 bases). The CDR3 sequence is 16 residues long. V was trimmed by 7 bases and J by 4 bases, leaving 22 bases between them. Looked up from germline, CDR1 is MNHEY and CDR2 is SVGAGI. Written as DNA, the CDR3 is TGTGCCAGCACTTTTTTGATCGGGGGAGGAAGCTATGGCTACACCTTC. Translating gives CASTFLIGGGSYGYTF.

This clonotype was detected ten times or more. The rearrangement joins TRBV15 to TRBJ1-2; weak D call: TRBD1 (6 bases). Trimming pared 4 bases from V and 4 bases from J, leaving 10 bases between. The CDR3 is 13 residues long. Per germline, CDR1 LNHNV and CDR2 YYDKDF (reference sequence). This CDR3 reads CATSMGAPYGYTF. Written as DNA, the CDR3 is TGTGCCACCAGCATGGGGGCCCCCTATGGCTACACCTTC.

The J gene is TRBJ1-1, the V gene TRBV6-5, with 10 bases matching TRBD1. Trimming took 0 bases from V and 1 from J; bases not matched to a gene: 5. The CDR3 contains 17 residues. Germline V CDR1 and CDR2: MNHEY, SVGAGI. The CDR3 nucleotides read TGTGCCAGCAGTTACTCGATAGGGACAGGGGAGAACACTGAAGCTTTCTTT. It is translated as CASSYSIGTGENTEAFF.